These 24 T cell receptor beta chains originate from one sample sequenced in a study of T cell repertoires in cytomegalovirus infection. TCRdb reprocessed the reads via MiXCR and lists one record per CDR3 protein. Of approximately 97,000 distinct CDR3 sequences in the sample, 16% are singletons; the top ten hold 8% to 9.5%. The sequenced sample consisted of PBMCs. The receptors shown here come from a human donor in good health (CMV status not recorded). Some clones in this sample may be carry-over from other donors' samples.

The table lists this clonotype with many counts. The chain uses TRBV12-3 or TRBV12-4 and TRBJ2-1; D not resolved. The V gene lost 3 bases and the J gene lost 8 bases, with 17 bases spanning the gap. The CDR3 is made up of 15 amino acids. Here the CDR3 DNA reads TGTGCCAGCAGTTTTCGATCGTTGGGTATGTATGAGCAGTTCTTC. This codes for CASSFRSLGMYEQFF.

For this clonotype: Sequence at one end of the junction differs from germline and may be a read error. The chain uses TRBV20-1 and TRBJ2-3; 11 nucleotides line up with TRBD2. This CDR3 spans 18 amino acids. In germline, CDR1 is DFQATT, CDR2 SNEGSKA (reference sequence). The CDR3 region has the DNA TGCAGTGCTAGAGAACCGGGACTAGCGGCTTTAGACACAGCTACGCAGTATTTT. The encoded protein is CSAREPGLAALDTATQYF.

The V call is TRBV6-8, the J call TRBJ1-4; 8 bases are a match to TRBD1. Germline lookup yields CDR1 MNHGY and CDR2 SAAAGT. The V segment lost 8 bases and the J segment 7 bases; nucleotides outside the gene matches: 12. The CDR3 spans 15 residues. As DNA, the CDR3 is TGTGCCAGCGGACTTTCAGGGGGCTGGGGTGAAAAACTGTTTTTT. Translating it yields CASGLSGGWGEKLFF.

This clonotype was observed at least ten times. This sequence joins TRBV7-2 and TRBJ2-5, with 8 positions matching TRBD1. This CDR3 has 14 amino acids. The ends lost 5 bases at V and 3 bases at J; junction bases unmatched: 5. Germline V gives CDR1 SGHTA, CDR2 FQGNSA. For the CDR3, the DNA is TGTGCCAGCAGCCTGACAGGGGCAGAAGAGACCCAGTACTTC. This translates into CASSLTGAEETQYF.

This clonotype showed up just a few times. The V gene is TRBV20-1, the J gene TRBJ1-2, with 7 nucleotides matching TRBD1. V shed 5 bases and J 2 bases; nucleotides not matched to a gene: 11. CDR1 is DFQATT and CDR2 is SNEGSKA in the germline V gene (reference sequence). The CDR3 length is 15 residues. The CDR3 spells CSAPKISTGNYGYTF. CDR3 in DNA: TGCAGTGCTCCCAAAATCTCGACAGGGAACTATGGCTACACCTTC.

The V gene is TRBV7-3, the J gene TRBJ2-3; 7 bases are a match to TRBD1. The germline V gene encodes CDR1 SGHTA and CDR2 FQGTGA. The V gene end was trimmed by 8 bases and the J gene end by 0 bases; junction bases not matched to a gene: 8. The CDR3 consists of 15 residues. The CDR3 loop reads CASRPEGASTDTQYF. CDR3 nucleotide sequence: TGTGCCAGCCGACCCGAGGGGGCTAGCACAGATACGCAGTATTTT. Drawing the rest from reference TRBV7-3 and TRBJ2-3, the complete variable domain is GAGVSQTPSNKVTEKGKYVELRCDPISGHTALYWYRQSLGQGPEFLIYFQGTGAADDSGLPNDRFFAVRPEGSVSTLKIQRTERGDSAVYLCASRPEGASTDTQYFGPGTRLTVL.

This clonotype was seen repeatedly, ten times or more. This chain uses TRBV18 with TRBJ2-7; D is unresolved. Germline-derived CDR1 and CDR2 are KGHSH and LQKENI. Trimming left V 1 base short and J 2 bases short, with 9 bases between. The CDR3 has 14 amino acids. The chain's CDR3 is CASSPRAVTYEQYF. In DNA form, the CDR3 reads TGTGCCAGCTCACCACGGGCGGTAACCTACGAGCAGTACTTC.

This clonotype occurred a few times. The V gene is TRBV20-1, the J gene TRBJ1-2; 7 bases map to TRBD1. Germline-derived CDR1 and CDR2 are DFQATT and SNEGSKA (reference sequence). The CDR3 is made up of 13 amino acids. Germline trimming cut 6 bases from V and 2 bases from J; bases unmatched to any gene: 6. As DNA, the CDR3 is TGCAGTGCCCCGGACAGGCGAAACTATGGCTACACCTTC. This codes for CSAPDRRNYGYTF.

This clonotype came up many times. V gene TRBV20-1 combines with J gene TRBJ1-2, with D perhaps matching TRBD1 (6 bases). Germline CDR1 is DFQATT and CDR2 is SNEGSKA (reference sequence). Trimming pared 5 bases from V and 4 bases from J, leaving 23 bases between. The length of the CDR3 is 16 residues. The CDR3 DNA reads TGCAGTGCTCTTACACCGGGACACCAGGTTTCCTATGGCTACACCTTC. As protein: CSALTPGHQVSYGYTF.

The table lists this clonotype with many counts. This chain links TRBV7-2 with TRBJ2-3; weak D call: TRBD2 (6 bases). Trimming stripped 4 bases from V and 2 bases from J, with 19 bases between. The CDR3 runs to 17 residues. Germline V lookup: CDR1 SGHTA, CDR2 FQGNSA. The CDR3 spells CASSCSIRTNDTDTQYF. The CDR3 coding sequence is TGTGCCAGCAGCTGCTCGATTCGGACTAACGACACAGATACGCAGTATTTT.

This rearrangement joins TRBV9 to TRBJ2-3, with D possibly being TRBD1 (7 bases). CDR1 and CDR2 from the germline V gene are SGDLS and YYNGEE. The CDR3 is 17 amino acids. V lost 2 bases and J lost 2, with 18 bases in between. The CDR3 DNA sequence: TGTGCCAGCAGCGTTGCGGGACAGAGTTTTTCCACAGATACGCAGTATTTT. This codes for CASSVAGQSFSTDTQYF.

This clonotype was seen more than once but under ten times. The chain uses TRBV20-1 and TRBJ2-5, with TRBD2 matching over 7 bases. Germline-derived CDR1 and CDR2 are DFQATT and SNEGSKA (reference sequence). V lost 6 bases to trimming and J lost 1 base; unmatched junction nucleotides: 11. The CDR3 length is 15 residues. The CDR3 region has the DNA TGCAGTGCCCCCCGGGGAGCGGGGAGCCAAGAGACCCAGTACTTC. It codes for CSAPRGAGSQETQYF.

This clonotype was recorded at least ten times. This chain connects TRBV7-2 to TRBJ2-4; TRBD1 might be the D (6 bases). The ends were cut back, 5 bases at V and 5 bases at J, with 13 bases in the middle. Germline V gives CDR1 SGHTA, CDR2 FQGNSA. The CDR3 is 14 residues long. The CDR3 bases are TGTGCCAGCAGCCCCTGGACAGCGCAAAACATTCAGTACTTC. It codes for CASSPWTAQNIQYF.

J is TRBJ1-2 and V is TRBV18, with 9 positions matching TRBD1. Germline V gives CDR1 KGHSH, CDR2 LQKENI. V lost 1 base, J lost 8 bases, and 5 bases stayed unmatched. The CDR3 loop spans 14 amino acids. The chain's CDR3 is CASSPRRQGEGYTF. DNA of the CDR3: TGTGCCAGCTCACCACGCCGACAGGGGGAGGGCTACACCTTC.

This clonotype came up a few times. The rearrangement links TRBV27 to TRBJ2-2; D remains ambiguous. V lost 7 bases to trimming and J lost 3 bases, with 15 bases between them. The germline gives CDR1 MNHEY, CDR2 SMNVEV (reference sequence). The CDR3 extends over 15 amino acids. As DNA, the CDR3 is TGTGCCAGCACTCCCTTTGGTACGGACACCGGGGAGCTGTTTTTT. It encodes CASTPFGTDTGELFF.

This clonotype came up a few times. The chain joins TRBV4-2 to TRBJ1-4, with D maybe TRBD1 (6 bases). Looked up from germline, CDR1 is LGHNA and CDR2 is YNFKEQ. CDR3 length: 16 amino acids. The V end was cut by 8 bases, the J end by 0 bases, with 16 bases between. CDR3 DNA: TGTGCCAGCGGCCCGATCGAGGGGGCAACTAATGAAAAACTGTTTTTT. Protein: CASGPIEGATNEKLFF.

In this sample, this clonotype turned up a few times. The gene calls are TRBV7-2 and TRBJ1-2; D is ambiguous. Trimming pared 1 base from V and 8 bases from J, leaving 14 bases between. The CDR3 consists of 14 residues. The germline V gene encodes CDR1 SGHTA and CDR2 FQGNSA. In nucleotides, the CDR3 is TGTGCCAGCAGCTTAGGAAGTACCCCGGGGGGCTACACCTTC. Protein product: CASSLGSTPGGYTF.

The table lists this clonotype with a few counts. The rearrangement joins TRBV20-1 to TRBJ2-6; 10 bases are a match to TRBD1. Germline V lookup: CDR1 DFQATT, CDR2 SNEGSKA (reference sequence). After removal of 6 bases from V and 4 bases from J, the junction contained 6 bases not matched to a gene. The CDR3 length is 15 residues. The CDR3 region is CSARQGARGANVLTF. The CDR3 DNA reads TGCAGTGCCCGACAGGGGGCGCGCGGGGCCAACGTCCTGACTTTC.

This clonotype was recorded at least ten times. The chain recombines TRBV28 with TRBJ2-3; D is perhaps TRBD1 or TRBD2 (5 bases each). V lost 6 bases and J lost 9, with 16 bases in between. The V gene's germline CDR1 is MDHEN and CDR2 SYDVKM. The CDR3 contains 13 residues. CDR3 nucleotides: TGTGCCAGCAGGGAGGTACCGGACAAAACGCAGTATTTT. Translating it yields CASREVPDKTQYF.

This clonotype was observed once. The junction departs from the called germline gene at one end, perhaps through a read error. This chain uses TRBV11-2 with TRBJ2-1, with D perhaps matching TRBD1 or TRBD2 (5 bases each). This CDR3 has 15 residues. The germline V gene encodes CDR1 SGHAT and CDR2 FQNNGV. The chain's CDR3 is CVSSSRTGRVNEQFF. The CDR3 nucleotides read TGTGTCAGCAGCTCCAGGACGGGGCGCGTAAATGAGCAGTTCTTC.

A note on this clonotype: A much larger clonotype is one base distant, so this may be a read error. The CDR3 loop is CSARGVQEYNEQFF. The DNA of the CDR3 is TGCAGTGCTAGAGGGGTACAGGAGTACAATGAGCAGTTCTTC. The chain is built from TRBV20-1 and TRBJ2-1, with a possible D match to TRBD1 (5 bases). V lost 1 base and J lost 4, with 11 bases in between. The CDR3 is 14 residues long. Germline CDR1 DFQATT, CDR2 SNEGSKA (reference sequence).

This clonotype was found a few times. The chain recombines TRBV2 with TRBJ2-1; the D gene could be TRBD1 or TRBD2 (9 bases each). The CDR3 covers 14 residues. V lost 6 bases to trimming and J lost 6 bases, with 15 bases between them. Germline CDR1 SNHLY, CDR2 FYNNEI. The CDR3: CASRDRGLANEQFF. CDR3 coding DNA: TGTGCCAGCAGGGACAGGGGACTAGCCAATGAGCAGTTCTTC. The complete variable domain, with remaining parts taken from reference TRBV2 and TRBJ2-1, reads EPEVTQTPSHQVTQMGQEVILRCVPISNHLYFYWYRQILGQKVEFLVSFYNNEISEKSEIFDDQFSVERPDGSNFTLKIRSTKLEDSAMYFCASRDRGLANEQFFGPGTRLTVL.

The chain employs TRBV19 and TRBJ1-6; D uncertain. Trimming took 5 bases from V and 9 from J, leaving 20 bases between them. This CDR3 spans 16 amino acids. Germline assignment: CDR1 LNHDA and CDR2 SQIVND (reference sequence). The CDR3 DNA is TGTGCCAGTAGTTATACCGGGCAGGCGGTCACTTCACCCCTCCACTTT. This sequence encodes CASSYTGQAVTSPLHF.

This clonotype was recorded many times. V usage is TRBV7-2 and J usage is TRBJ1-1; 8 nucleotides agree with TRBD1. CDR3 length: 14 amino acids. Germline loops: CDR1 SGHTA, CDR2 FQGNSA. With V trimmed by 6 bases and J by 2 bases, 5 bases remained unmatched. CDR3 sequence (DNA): TGTGCCAGCAGTTCTGGGACAGGAAACACTGAAGCTTTCTTT. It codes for CASSSGTGNTEAFF.